This T cell receptor (beta chain) was profiled in a study of identical twins. TCRdb called the 5' RACE reads again in MiXCR, with one record for every CDR3 protein. The table has roughly 230,000 distinct CDR3 sequences, about 8.3% seen once. Findings and limits, study-wide: Findings depended on cross-sectional statistics rather than tracking the same donors. Excess low generation probability was seen in twin-shared out-of-frame alpha sequences. There was more out-of-frame TCR alpha sharing in monozygotic twins than models estimated.

The sample holds a few counts of this clonotype. Its antigen is undetermined. The V gene lost 4 bases and the J gene lost 1 base, with 20 bases spanning the gap. This CDR3 region has 18 residues. Germline V gene sequence: CDR1 SGHVS, CDR2 FQNEAQ. The same sample was also used in a study of yellow fever vaccine responses in identical twins. That report notes: Twins showed a vaccine T cell response that reportedly seemed partly convergent, partly personalized.

Material for sequencing was CD8+ T cells sorted from blood. This sequence was found in a woman under 30 in good health. V gene TRBV7-8 combines with J gene TRBJ2-4, with no clear D. The CDR3 protein is CASSSPGPPLSAKNIQYF. DNA for the CDR3: TGTGCCAGCAGCTCACCGGGCCCCCCTTTGTCGGCCAAAAACATTCAGTACTTC.